This TCR beta chain was captured in a study of blood T cells in healthy people across ages. It was with a sample-barcoded 5' primer and a J-beta primer mix that a second PCR of about 7 to 12 cycles was run. TCRdb analysed the 5' RACE reads with MiXCR anew, one entry per CDR3 protein. The sample has some 730,000 distinct CDR3 sequences; 22% are singletons. V was clipped by 7 bases and J by 6 bases; unmatched bases: 13. CDR1 is WSHSY, CDR2 SAAADI, per germline. The CDR3 is 15 amino acids. The chain joins TRBV10-2 to TRBJ2-3; 7 positions match TRBD2. Sequenced sample: blood. This receptor was taken from a man in his sixties or seventies in good health. CDR3 DNA sequence: TGCGCCAGCAAGGAAGCGGGACTCATTGGGGATACGCAGTATTTT. Its translation: CASKEAGLIGDTQYF.